This T cell receptor (beta chain) was found in a study of blood T cell repertoires in COVID-19. At the level of the study: Samples came from the United States, Italy and Spain, spanning acute and convalescent COVID-19. PBMCs, B-cell-depleted T cells, or T cells were the source of the cDNA or gDNA that made up the material.

The germline gives CDR1 GTSNPN, CDR2 SVGIG (reference sequence). V lost 0 bases and J lost 5, with 10 bases in between. The length of the CDR3 is 14 residues. Source study methods: It was from reference gene primer amplification that nucleated cell counts were estimated. Sequencing used immunoSEQ multiplex PCR; TCRdb keeps in-frame clones, though not all of them. That table gives V, J and clone size, and the DNA gave D and trimming. The sample lists around 210,000 clones, approximately 85% occurring once. Seattle patient enrollment occurred during active infection, with longitudinal follow-up thereafter.

The genes are TRBV30 and TRBJ2-2; D is undetermined. This sequence originates from a man aged 45 to 65 with COVID-19, enrolled during active disease. What was sequenced was peripheral blood. DNA for the CDR3: TGTGCCTGGAGTGTAACCCCAGGAACCGGGGAGCTGTTTTTT. The encoded protein is CAWSVTPGTGELFF.